The 14 T cell receptor beta chains below come from one sample, sequenced in a study of blood T cell repertoires in COVID-19. The repertoire was sequenced with immunoSEQ multiplex PCR; TCRdb's copy has only in-frame clones and lacks some. The repertoire holds about half a million clones, with 70% to 90% as singletons. The sample was peripheral blood. These TCRs come from a human donor in a cohort sampled during active COVID-19.

This rearrangement joins TRBV24-1 to TRBJ1-2; tentative D call: TRBD1 (5 bases). In germline, CDR1 is KGHDR, CDR2 SFDVKD. V shed 3 bases and J shed 7 bases, with 14 bases lying between them. CDR3 length equals 14 residues. The chain's CDR3 is CATSDVGRVGGYTF. For the CDR3, the DNA is TGTGCCACCAGTGATGTCGGCAGGGTGGGTGGCTACACCTTC.

This chain uses TRBV25-1 with TRBJ2-2; D perhaps matches TRBD1 (5 bases). V was clipped by 5 bases and J by 0 bases, with 13 bases between them. Germline values: CDR1 MGHDK, CDR2 SYGVNS. The CDR3 covers 16 residues. CDR3 region: CASSQGDGSNTGELFF. CDR3 nucleotide sequence: TGTGCCAGCAGTCAAGGGGATGGGTCGAACACCGGGGAGCTGTTTTTT.

This chain connects TRBV7-8 to TRBJ2-7; 7 positions agree with TRBD1. Looked up from germline, CDR1 is SGHVS and CDR2 is FQNEAQ. V lost 5 bases to trimming and J lost 2 bases; unmatched junction nucleotides: 3. The CDR3 runs to 13 residues. CDR3 coding DNA: TGTGCCAGCAGCCCACAGGGGACCTACGAGCAGTACTTC. It encodes CASSPQGTYEQYF.

This chain uses TRBV9 with TRBJ2-3; tentatively, D is TRBD1 (5 bases). From germline, CDR1 is SGDLS and CDR2 YYNGEE. Trimming pared 0 bases from V and 4 bases from J, leaving 15 bases between. The CDR3 loop spans 16 amino acids. CDR3 sequence reads: CASSVDTQGTSDTQYF. Written as DNA, the CDR3 is TGTGCCAGCAGCGTAGACACCCAGGGAACGTCAGATACGCAGTATTTT.

The chain combines TRBV5-1 with TRBJ1-1, with TRBD1 as a possible D gene (6 bases). V was trimmed by 2 bases and J by 6 bases, leaving 11 bases between them. The germline V gene encodes CDR1 SGHRS and CDR2 YFSETQ. The CDR3 spans 13 residues. CDR3 region: CASSLHRDAEAFF. The CDR3 nucleotides read TGCGCCAGCAGCTTACACAGGGACGCTGAAGCTTTCTTT.

This sequence joins TRBV9 and TRBJ1-4, with TRBD1 matching 9 bases. Losses at the gene ends were 4 bases for V and 5 bases for J; bases not matched to a gene: 6. There are 15 residues in the CDR3. In germline, CDR1 is SGDLS, CDR2 YYNGEE. The CDR3 DNA reads TGTGCCAGCAGCTTAAGGACAGGGGTAAATGAAAAACTGTTTTTT. This codes for CASSLRTGVNEKLFF.

The chain recombines TRBV6-5 with TRBJ2-7; TRBD1 matches at 8 bases. This CDR3 is 14 amino acids long. With V trimmed by 6 bases and J by 0 bases, 4 bases remained unmatched. The germline V gene has CDR1 MNHEY and CDR2 SVGAGI. Written as DNA, the CDR3 is TGTGCCAGCAGGGGACAGGTCAGCTCCTACGAGCAGTACTTC. Translated, it gives CASRGQVSSYEQYF.

This sequence joins TRBV7-2 and TRBJ1-5, with 7 nucleotides matching TRBD1. This CDR3 region has 15 residues. V dropped 5 bases and J dropped 0; count of bases not matched to a gene: 4. Germline CDR1 SGHTA, CDR2 FQGNSA. This CDR3 reads CASSAGTASNQPQHF. The CDR3 nucleotides are TGTGCCAGCAGCGCTGGGACAGCTAGCAATCAGCCCCAGCATTTT.

This chain joins TRBV28 and TRBJ1-1; no reliable D call. The CDR3 spans 12 residues. V shed 1 base and J shed 4 bases, with 4 bases lying between them. Germline V lookup: CDR1 MDHEN, CDR2 SYDVKM. The DNA for the CDR3 is TGTGCCAGCAGTTTATCCGGCACTGAAGCTTTCTTT. Translating it yields CASSLSGTEAFF. The full variable domain, its missing parts supplied by reference TRBV28 and TRBJ1-1, is DVKVTQSSRYLVKRTGEKVFLECVQDMDHENMFWYRQDPGLGLRLIYFSYDVKMKEKGDIPEGYSVSREKKERFSLILESASTNQTSMYLCASSLSGTEAFFGQGTRLTVV.

The chain employs TRBV5-1 and TRBJ2-2, with D possibly being TRBD2 (6 bases). Germline V gene sequence: CDR1 SGHRS, CDR2 YFSETQ. The CDR3 has 16 amino acids. V dropped 2 bases and J dropped 3 bases, with 14 bases sitting between them. The chain's CDR3 is CASSLSGTLYTGELFF. CDR3 nucleotides: TGCGCCAGCAGCTTAAGTGGGACTCTATACACCGGGGAGCTGTTTTTT.

The V call is TRBV7-3, the J call TRBJ2-6; a weak D match, TRBD1 (5 bases). The germline V gene has CDR1 SGHTA and CDR2 FQGTGA. The CDR3 consists of 16 residues. Trimming left V 0 bases short and J 4 bases short, with 10 bases between. As DNA, the CDR3 is TGTGCCAGCAGCTTAACTGGCAGGGCCGGGGCCAACGTCCTGACTTTC. Residues: CASSLTGRAGANVLTF.

The J gene is TRBJ1-4, the V gene TRBV18; D is ambiguous. The CDR3 spans 15 residues. V dropped 4 bases and J dropped 3 bases, with 12 bases sitting between them. In germline, CDR1 is KGHSH, CDR2 LQKENI. The CDR3 DNA is TGTGCCAGCTCACTTGGACTCTCCCCTAATGAAAAACTGTTTTTT. Protein: CASSLGLSPNEKLFF.

The chain combines TRBV30 with TRBJ2-5; tentative D call: TRBD1 (5 bases). V was trimmed by 3 bases and J by 12 bases, leaving 14 bases between them. CDR1 and CDR2 from the germline V gene are GTSNPN and SVGIG (reference sequence). This CDR3 is built from 11 residues. The CDR3 loop reads CAWRQDMVEYF. The CDR3, as DNA: TGTGCCTGGAGACAGGATATGGTGGAGTACTTC. The full variable domain, in which reference TRBV30 and TRBJ2-5 provide the parts outside the CDR3, is SQTIHQWPATLVQPVGSPLSLECTVEGTSNPNLYWYRQAAGRGLQLLFYSVGIGQISSEVPQNLSASRPQDRQFILSSKKLLLSDSGFYLCAWRQDMVEYFGPGTRLLVL.

V is TRBV9 and J is TRBJ1-3, with a tentative D call TRBD1 (5 bases). The CDR3 loop spans 15 amino acids. Trimming cost V 3 bases and J 2 bases, with 12 bases left between them. CDR1 is SGDLS and CDR2 is YYNGEE in the germline V gene. This CDR3 is CASSGWPGAGNTIYF. The CDR3 region has the DNA TGTGCCAGCAGCGGATGGCCGGGGGCTGGAAACACCATATATTTT.